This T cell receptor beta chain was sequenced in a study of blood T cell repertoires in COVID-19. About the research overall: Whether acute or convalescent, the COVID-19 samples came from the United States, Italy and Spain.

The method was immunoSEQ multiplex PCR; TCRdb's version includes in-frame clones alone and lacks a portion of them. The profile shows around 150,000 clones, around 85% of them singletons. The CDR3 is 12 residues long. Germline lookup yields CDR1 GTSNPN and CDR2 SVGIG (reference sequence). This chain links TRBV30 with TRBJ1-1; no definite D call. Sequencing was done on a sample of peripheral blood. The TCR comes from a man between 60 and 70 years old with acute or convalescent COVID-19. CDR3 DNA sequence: TGTGCTTCTAACCCGGGGAGGGCTGAAGCTTTCTTT. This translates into CASNPGRAEAFF.